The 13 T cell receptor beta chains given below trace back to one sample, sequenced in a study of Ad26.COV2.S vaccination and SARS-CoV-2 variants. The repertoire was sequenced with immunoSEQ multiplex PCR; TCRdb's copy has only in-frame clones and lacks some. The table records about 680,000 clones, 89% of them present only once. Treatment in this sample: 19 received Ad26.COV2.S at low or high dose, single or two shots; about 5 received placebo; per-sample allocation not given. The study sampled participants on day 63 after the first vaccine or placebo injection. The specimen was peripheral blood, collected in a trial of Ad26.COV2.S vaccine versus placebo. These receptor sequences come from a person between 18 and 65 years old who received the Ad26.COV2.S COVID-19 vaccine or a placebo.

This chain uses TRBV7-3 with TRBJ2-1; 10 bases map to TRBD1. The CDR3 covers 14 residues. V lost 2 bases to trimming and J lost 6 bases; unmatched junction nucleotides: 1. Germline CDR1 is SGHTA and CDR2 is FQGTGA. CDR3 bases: TGTGCCAGCAGCTTAGGACAGGGGGGCAATGAGCAGTTCTTC. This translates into CASSLGQGGNEQFF.

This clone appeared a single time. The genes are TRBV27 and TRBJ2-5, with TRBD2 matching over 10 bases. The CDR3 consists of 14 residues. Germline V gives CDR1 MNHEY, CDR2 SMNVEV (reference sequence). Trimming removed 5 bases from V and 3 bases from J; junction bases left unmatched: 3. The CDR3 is CASSRLAGEETQYF. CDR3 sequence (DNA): TGTGCCAGCAGTCGCCTAGCGGGAGAAGAGACCCAGTACTTC.

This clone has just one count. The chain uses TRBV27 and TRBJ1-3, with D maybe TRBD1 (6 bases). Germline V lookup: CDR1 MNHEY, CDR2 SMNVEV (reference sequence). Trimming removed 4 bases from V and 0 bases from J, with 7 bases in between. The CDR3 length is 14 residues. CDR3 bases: TGTGCCAGCAGTTCGGACAGCTCTGGAAACACCATATATTTT. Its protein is CASSSDSSGNTIYF.

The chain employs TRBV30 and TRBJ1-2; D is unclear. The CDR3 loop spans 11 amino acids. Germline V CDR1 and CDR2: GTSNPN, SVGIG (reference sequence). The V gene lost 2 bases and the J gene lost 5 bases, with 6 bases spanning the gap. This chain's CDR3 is CAWSRVYGYTF. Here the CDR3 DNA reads TGTGCCTGGAGTCGGGTTTATGGCTACACCTTC. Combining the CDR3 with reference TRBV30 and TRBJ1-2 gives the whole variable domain SQTIHQWPATLVQPVGSPLSLECTVEGTSNPNLYWYRQAAGRGLQLLFYSVGIGQISSEVPQNLSASRPQDRQFILSSKKLLLSDSGFYLCAWSRVYGYTFGSGTRLTVV.

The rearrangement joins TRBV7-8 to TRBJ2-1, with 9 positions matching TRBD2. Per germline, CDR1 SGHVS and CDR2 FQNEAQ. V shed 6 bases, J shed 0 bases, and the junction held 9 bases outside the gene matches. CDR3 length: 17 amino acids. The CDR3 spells CASSRLAAPSSYNEQFF. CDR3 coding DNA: TGTGCCAGCAGTCGACTAGCGGCCCCTAGCTCCTACAATGAGCAGTTCTTC. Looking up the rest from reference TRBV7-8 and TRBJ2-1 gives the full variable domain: GAGVSQSPRYKVAKRGQDVALRCDPISGHVSLFWYQQALGQGPEFLTYFQNEAQLDKSGLPSDRFFAERPEGSVSTLKIQRTQQEDSAVYLCASSRLAAPSSYNEQFFGPGTRLTVL.

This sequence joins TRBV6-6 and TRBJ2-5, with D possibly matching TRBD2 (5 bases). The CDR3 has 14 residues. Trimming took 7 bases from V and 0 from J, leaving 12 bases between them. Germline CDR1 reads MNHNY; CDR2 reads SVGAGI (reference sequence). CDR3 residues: CASIPGYDQETQYF. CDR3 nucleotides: TGTGCCAGCATCCCGGGGTACGACCAAGAGACCCAGTACTTC.

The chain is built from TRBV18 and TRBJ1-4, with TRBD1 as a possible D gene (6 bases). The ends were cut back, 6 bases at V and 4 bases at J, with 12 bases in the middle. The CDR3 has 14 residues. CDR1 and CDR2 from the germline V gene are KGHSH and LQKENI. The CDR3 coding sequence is TGTGCCAGCTCCCGGACAGCGAATAATGAAAAACTGTTTTTT. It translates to CASSRTANNEKLFF.

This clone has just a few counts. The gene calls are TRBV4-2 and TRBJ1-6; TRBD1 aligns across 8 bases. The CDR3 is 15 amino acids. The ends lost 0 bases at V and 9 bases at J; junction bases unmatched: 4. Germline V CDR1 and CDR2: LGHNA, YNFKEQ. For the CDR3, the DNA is TGTGCCAGCAGCCAAGACTCAGGGGGCCTTTCACCCCTCCACTTT. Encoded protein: CASSQDSGGLSPLHF.

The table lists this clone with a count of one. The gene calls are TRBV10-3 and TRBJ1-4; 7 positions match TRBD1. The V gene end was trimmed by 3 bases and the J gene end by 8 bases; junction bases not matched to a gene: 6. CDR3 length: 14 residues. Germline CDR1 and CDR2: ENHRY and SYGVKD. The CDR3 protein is CAISDAGGGEKLFF. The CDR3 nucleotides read TGTGCCATCAGTGACGCAGGGGGGGGAGAAAAACTGTTTTTT.

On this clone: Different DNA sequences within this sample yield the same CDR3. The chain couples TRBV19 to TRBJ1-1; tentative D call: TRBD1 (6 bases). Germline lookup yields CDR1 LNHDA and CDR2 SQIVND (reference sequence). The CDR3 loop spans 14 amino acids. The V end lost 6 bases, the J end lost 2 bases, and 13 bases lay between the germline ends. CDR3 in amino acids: CASSIRGGNTEAFF. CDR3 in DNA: TGTGCCAGTAGCATCAGGGGTGGAAACACTGAAGCTTTCTTT.

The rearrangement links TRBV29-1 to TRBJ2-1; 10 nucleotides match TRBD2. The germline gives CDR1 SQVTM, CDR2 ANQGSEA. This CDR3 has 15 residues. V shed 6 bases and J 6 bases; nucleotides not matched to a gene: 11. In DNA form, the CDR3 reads TGCAGCGTGGGTCATAGCGGGGGGTCTCCCAATGAGCAGTTCTTC. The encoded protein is CSVGHSGGSPNEQFF.

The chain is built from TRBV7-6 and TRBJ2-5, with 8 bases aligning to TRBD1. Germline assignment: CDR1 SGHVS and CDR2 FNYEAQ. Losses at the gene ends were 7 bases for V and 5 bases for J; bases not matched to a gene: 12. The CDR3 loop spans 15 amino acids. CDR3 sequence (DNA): TGTGCCAGCAACAGCGCCGGACAGGGCGGGGAGACCCAGTACTTC. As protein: CASNSAGQGGETQYF.

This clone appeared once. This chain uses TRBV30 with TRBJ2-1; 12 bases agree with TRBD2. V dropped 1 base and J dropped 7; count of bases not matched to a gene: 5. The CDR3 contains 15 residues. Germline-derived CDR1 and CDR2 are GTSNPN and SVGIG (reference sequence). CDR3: CAWSARLAGVNEQFF. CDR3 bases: TGTGCCTGGAGTGCTCGACTAGCGGGGGTGAATGAGCAGTTCTTC.